This T cell receptor (beta chain) was captured by sequencing in a study of regulatory T cells in long-lasting Graves disease. To make TCR beta libraries, researchers used iRepertoire HTBI primers and Arm-PCR of CDR3 regions. TCRdb redid the calling of the multiplex PCR reads with MiXCR, one entry per CDR3 protein. The top ten hold 42% of the sample, which has 500,000 to 700,000 distinct CDR3 sequences, about 32% seen once. Time point indicated: persistent/refractory GD, antithyroid drugs over 5 years with positive TRAb. Scientists built the TCR library using RNA that was extracted from PBMCs. Whole-study results and caveats: Persistent disease was associated with favored TRBV28 usage and with favored use of TRBJ1-2 and TRBJ2-5. A greater number of public clonotypes (about 2,900) was shared by persistent patients than by new patients (approximately 910).

Trimming removed 5 bases from V and 4 bases from J; junction bases left unmatched: 6. Germline loops: CDR1 SEHNR, CDR2 FQNEAQ (reference sequence). This CDR3 comprises 14 residues. In the case of this clonotype: Its specificity is unknown.

V usage is TRBV7-9 and J usage is TRBJ1-2; 8 bases are a match to TRBD1. The sequenced sample was peripheral blood mononuclear cells (PBMCs), obtained when the disease was refractory, from a patient treated with antithyroid drugs. This sequence originates from a female donor with Graves disease. CDR3 DNA sequence: TGTGCCAGCAGCGGAACAGGGGGTTCCTATGGCTACACCTTC. It is translated as CASSGTGGSYGYTF.